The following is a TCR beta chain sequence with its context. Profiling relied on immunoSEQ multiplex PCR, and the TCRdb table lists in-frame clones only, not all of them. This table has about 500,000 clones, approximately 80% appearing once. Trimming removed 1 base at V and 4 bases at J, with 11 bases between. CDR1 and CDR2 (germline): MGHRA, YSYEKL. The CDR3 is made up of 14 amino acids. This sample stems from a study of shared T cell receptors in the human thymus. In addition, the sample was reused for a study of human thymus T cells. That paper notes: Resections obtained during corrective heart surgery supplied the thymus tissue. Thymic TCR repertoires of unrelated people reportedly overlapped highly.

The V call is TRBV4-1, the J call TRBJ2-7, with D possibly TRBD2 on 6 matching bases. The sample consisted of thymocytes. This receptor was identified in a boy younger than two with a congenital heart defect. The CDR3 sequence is CASSQVAAPYEQYF. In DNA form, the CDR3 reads TGCGCCAGCAGCCAAGTAGCGGCGCCTTACGAGCAGTACTTC.